A selection of T cell receptor beta chains follows, all from one sample in a study of cytomegalovirus exposure and HLA in healthy donors. Produced via immunoSEQ multiplex PCR; TCRdb's table is partial and in-frame only. The repertoire has about 43,000 clones, roughly 63% of them found once; the top ten carry 9.5% to 15%. The sample was PBMCs. Receptors were obtained from a man aged 60 to 75 in good health and CMV-seropositive. The CDR3 runs from the conserved cysteine through the conserved F or W. A D gene is named only where the DNA matches it firmly. Clone sizes are given selectively: once, few, many, or a class where the clone is expanded.

CDR3 length	V gene	D gene	clone size	J gene	CDR3 DNA	CDR3 protein
14	TRBV6-4	TRBD2	.	TRBJ2-3	TGTGCCAGCAGTGAGAGCGGGACCACAGATACGCAGTATTTT	CASSESGTTDTQYF
15	TRBV5-4	.	.	TRBJ2-1	TGTGCCAGCAGCACCGGGACTGGCCTCTACAATGAGCAGTTCTTC	CASSTGTGLYNEQFF
15	TRBV11-1	TRBD2	few	TRBJ2-7	TGTGCCAGCAGCCTCGGGACTAGTAGGTTCGACGAGCAGTACTTC	CASSLGTSRFDEQYF
15	TRBV7-3	.	.	TRBJ2-5	TGTGCCAGCAGCTTACTTCCGACAGAATTAGAGACCCAGTACTTC	CASSLLPTELETQYF
14	TRBV28	TRBD1	once	TRBJ1-5	TGTGCCAGCAGTTCCGGGACAGACAATCAGCCCCAGCATTTT	CASSSGTDNQPQHF
12	TRBV18	TRBD1	.	TRBJ1-2	TGTGCCAGCTCGGGACAGGGCGATGGCTACACCTTC	CASSGQGDGYTF
13	TRBV7-2	.	once	TRBJ1-1	TGTGCCAGCAGCCTTGGACAGCACACTGAAGCTTTCTTT	CASSLGQHTEAFF
15	TRBV4-1	.	.	TRBJ2-2	TGCGCCAGCAGCCAAGAGTCCACTTATTCCGGGGAGCTGTTTTTT	CASSQESTYSGELFF
14	TRBV30	.	.	TRBJ1-5	TGTGCCTGGAGTGTACTTGGAGGCAATCAGCCCCAGCATTTT	CAWSVLGGNQPQHF
16	TRBV7-7	.	.	TRBJ2-2	TGTGCCAGCAGCTTAGGTCCGGTTTTAAACACCGGGGAGCTGTTTTTT	CASSLGPVLNTGELFF
11	TRBV11-1	.	.	TRBJ1-1	TGTGCCAGCAGACTCACAGGAGAAGCTTTCTTT	CASRLTGEAFF
17	TRBV5-3	TRBD1	.	TRBJ2-4	TGTGCCAGAAGCCCGGGACAGGGGATACTAGCCAAAAACATTCAGTACTTC	CARSPGQGILAKNIQYF
15	TRBV5-1	TRBD2	.	TRBJ2-5	TGCGCCAGCAGCCCGGGACTAGCGGGACGGGGGACCCAGTACTTC	CASSPGLAGRGTQYF
14	TRBV6-5	.	few	TRBJ1-1	TGTGCCAGCAGTTACCCGGGACACAGCACTGAAGCTTTCTTT	CASSYPGHSTEAFF
15	TRBV6-4	.	.	TRBJ2-3	TGTGCCAGCAGTGACTCGCCCGGTAGCACAGATACGCAGTATTTT	CASSDSPGSTDTQYF
17	TRBV27	TRBD1	.	TRBJ2-7	TGTGCCAGCAGTTTATTTGCCCCCCGGACAGGAACATACGAGCAGTACTTC	CASSLFAPRTGTYEQYF
15	TRBV18	.	.	TRBJ2-7	TGTGCCAGCTCACCGAACCCGGTTCGCTCCTACGAGCAGTACTTC	CASSPNPVRSYEQYF
12	TRBV11-2	.	.	TRBJ2-5	TGTGCCAGCTGCGCAAGCGGGGAGACCCAGTACTTC	CASCASGETQYF
15	TRBV2	.	.	TRBJ2-5	TGTGCCAGCAGTGAAGCGGGACTCCCACAAGAGACCCAGTACTTC	CASSEAGLPQETQYF
15	TRBV29-1	.	.	TRBJ1-5	TGCAGCGTTGAAGAGGAAGGGGGATGGGGTCAGCCCCAGCATTTT	CSVEEEGGWGQPQHF
16	TRBV4-3	TRBD2	.	TRBJ2-1	TGCGCCAGCAGCCAAGGATTCGCGGGAGCCTACAATGAGCAGTTCTTC	CASSQGFAGAYNEQFF
15	TRBV11-2	TRBD1	few	TRBJ2-2	TGTGCCAGCAGCGTCGGACAGGGGGCCCCAGGGGAGCTGTTTTTT	CASSVGQGAPGELFF
13	TRBV29-1	.	.	TRBJ2-1	TGCAGCGTTGATTCCAGGGATACAACTGAGCAGTTCTTC	CSVDSRDTTEQFF
14	TRBV18	.	.	TRBJ2-5	TGTGCCAGCTCACCAACCGGACAGAAAGAGACCCAGTACTTC	CASSPTGQKETQYF
16	TRBV6-5	TRBD2	.	TRBJ2-1	TGTGCCAGCAGTTCCCCCGGACTAGCGGAGAAGAATGAGCAGTTCTTC	CASSSPGLAEKNEQFF
16	TRBV4-1	.	few	TRBJ1-5	TGCGCCAGCAGCCGTACCGGCAGGGCAGTAAGTCAGCCCCAGCATTTT	CASSRTGRAVSQPQHF
15	TRBV5-1	.	few	TRBJ2-5	TGCGCCAGCGCCCAATCGGCCTCGGGTAGTGAGACCCAGTACTTC	CASAQSASGSETQYF
16	TRBV4-3	TRBD1	few	TRBJ1-2	TGCGCCAGCAGCCAAGGGCGCCCCGGGACAGGATATGGCTACACCTTC	CASSQGRPGTGYGYTF
14	TRBV11-2	.	.	TRBJ2-5	TGTGCCAGCAGAAATCCTGACTTTCAAGAGACCCAGTACTTC	CASRNPDFQETQYF
13	TRBV19	.	few	TRBJ1-2	TGTGCCACCAGGACAGCAGCAAACTATGGCTACACCTTC	CATRTAANYGYTF
14	TRBV7-2	TRBD2	.	TRBJ2-7	TGTGCCAGCAGCCAGGAACTAGCGGGGTACGAGCAGTACTTC	CASSQELAGYEQYF
15	TRBV7-6	.	few	TRBJ2-1	TGTGCCAGCAGCTTTAATACGAGCTCCTACAATGAGCAGTTCTTC	CASSFNTSSYNEQFF
15	TRBV5-1	.	.	TRBJ2-7	TGCGCCAGCAGCCTTGGTTGGGGACTCAACTACGAGCAGTACTTC	CASSLGWGLNYEQYF
17	TRBV19	TRBD2	.	TRBJ2-3	TGTGCCAGTAGTATAGAGGCCGGGACTAGCTTCGCAGATACGCAGTATTTT	CASSIEAGTSFADTQYF
15	TRBV5-4	.	.	TRBJ2-5	TGTGCCAGCAGCTTTGGCGGGAAGATTAAAGAGACCCAGTACTTC	CASSFGGKIKETQYF
17	TRBV10-1	TRBD1	once	TRBJ2-3	TGCGCCAGCAGTGGGGACAGGGGACTCGTCCGCACAGATACGCAGTATTTT	CASSGDRGLVRTDTQYF
16	TRBV7-9	TRBD1	.	TRBJ2-7	TGTGCCAGCAGCTTACATTTGGGGACAGGGCGGGACGAGCAGTACTTC	CASSLHLGTGRDEQYF
14	TRBV2	.	.	TRBJ1-5	TGTGCCAGCAGATTACAGGAAAACAATCAGCCCCAGCATTTT	CASRLQENNQPQHF
13	TRBV2	TRBD1	.	TRBJ1-2	TGTGCCAGCACTGTGACAGGGGACACTGGCTACACCTTC	CASTVTGDTGYTF
14	TRBV6-5	TRBD1	.	TRBJ1-6	TGTGCCAGCAGCCGACAGGGACATAATTCACCCCTCCACTTT	CASSRQGHNSPLHF
12	TRBV30	.	.	TRBJ1-5	TGTGCCTGGAGGGTCCCAGGACAGCCCCAGCATTTT	CAWRVPGQPQHF
16	TRBV7-9	TRBD2	.	TRBJ2-1	TGTGCCAGCAGCTTTCGGCTGGCGGTAGCGGGCGATGAGCAGTTCTTC	CASSFRLAVAGDEQFF
15	TRBV6-7	TRBD1	.	TRBJ1-2	TGTGCCAGCAGTTTCCAAGGACAGGGCCTCTATGGCTACACCTTC	CASSFQGQGLYGYTF
16	TRBV4-2	TRBD2	once	TRBJ2-1	TGTGCCAGCAGCCAAGATCCCGGGACTAGCGGGAATGAGCAGTTCTTC	CASSQDPGTSGNEQFF
12	TRBV15	.	.	TRBJ2-7	TGTGCCACCAGCCGTGACGGCAGCGGGCAGTACTTC	CATSRDGSGQYF
14	TRBV18	.	.	TRBJ2-3	TGTGCCAGCTCACGAGACAGGGAGGCAGATACGCAGTATTTT	CASSRDREADTQYF
14	TRBV30	.	.	TRBJ1-2	TGTGCCTGGAGCGATCTTATGTCAGAAGATGGCTACACCTTC	CAWSDLMSEDGYTF
14	TRBV28	.	.	TRBJ1-4	TGTGCCAGCACCCCCAGCCGGGGTAATGAAAAACTGTTTTTT	CASTPSRGNEKLFF
15	TRBV5-6	TRBD2	once	TRBJ2-7	TGTGCCAGCAGCTTGAACTTCGGGGGGACCTACGAGCAGTACTTC	CASSLNFGGTYEQYF
13	TRBV6-5	.	.	TRBJ2-3	TGTGCCAGCAGTTCCGGGAGTTGGAATACGCAGTATTTT	CASSSGSWNTQYF
13	TRBV30	TRBD1	.	TRBJ1-1	TGTGCCTGGAGTGTACAGGGGCCAACTGAAGCTTTCTTT	CAWSVQGPTEAFF
16	TRBV30	.	.	TRBJ1-1	TGTGCCTGGAATACCCGGACAGCCAGGATGAACACTGAAGCTTTCTTT	CAWNTRTARMNTEAFF
15	TRBV10-3	TRBD2	.	TRBJ2-7	TGTGCCATCAGTGAGCCCCAGCGGGAGTCCCACGAGCAGTACTTC	CAISEPQRESHEQYF
15	TRBV28	.	.	TRBJ2-2	TGTGCCAGCAGATCCGGGACACTGAACACCGGGGAGCTGTTTTTT	CASRSGTLNTGELFF
12	TRBV7-9	.	.	TRBJ2-7	TGTGCCAGCGAATCTAGTAGGCACGAGCAGTACTTC	CASESSRHEQYF
13	TRBV4-1	.	.	TRBJ2-7	TGCGCCAGCAGCCTGACTGAAACCTACGAGCAGTACTTC	CASSLTETYEQYF